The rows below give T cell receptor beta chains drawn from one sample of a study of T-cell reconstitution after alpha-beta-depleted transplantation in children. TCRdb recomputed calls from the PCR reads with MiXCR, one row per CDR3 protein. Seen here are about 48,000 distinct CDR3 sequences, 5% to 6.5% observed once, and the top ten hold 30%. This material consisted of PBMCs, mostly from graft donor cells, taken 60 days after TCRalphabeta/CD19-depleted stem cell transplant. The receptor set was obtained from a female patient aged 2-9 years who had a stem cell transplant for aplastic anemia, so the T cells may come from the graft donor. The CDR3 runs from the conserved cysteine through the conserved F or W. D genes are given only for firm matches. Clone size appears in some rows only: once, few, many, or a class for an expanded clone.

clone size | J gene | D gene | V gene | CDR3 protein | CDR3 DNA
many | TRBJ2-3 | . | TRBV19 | CASSVGTTNTDTQYF | TGTGCCAGTAGTGTGGGAACGACGAACACAGATACGCAGTATTTT
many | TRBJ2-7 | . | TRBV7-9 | CASSGRDGSSYEQYF | TGTGCCAGCAGCGGGCGGGACGGAAGCTCCTACGAGCAGTACTTC
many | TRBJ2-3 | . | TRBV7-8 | CASSFGTITDTQYF | TGTGCCAGCAGCTTTGGGACAATAACAGATACGCAGTATTTT
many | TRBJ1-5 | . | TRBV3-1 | CASSQGREDRNQPQHF | TGTGCCAGCAGCCAAGGACGGGAGGATAGGAATCAGCCCCAGCATTTT
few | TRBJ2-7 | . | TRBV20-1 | CSARDPSYEQYF | TGCAGTGCTAGGGATCCGAGCTACGAGCAGTACTTC
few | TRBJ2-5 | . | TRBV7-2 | CASSVTGYETQYF | TGTGCCAGCAGCGTTACAGGGTATGAGACCCAGTACTTC
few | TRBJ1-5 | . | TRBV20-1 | CSAPPGHNQPQHF | TGCAGTGCTCCGCCAGGCCACAATCAGCCCCAGCATTTT
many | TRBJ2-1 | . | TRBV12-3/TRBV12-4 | CASSYGGDHEQFF | TGTGCCAGCAGCTACGGGGGTGACCATGAGCAGTTCTTC
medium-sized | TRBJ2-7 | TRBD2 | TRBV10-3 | CAISSGLGLEQYF | TGTGCCATCAGCTCGGGACTAGGGCTTGAGCAGTACTTC
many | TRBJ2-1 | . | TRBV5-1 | CASSLGDSYNEQFF | TGCGCCAGCAGCTTGGGGGACTCTTACAATGAGCAGTTCTTC
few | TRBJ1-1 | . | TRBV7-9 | CASSPKRGYTEAFF | TGTGCCAGCAGCCCCAAACGAGGGTACACTGAAGCTTTCTTT
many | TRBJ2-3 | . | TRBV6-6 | CASRDFGGGPPDTQYF | TGTGCCAGCAGGGACTTTGGGGGGGGCCCACCAGATACGCAGTATTTT
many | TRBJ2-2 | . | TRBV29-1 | CSVGWGLGGSGELFF | TGCAGCGTTGGTTGGGGCCTTGGAGGGTCCGGGGAGCTGTTTTTT
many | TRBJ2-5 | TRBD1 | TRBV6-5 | CASSRWDRQETQYF | TGTGCCAGCAGTCGTTGGGACAGACAAGAGACCCAGTACTTC
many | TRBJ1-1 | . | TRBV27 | CASRPSGGNTEAFF | TGTGCCAGCAGACCCTCGGGAGGCAACACTGAAGCTTTCTTT
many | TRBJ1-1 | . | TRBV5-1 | CASSWDTNTEAFF | TGCGCCAGCAGCTGGGACACGAACACTGAAGCTTTCTTT
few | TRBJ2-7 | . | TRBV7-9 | CASSTRLDEQYF | TGTGCCAGCAGCACCCGCTTGGACGAGCAGTACTTC
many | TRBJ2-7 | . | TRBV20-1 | CSASLYEQYF | TGCAGTGCTAGCCTCTACGAGCAGTACTTC
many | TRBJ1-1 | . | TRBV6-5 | CASSSIAGNTEAFF | TGTGCCAGCAGTTCCATCGCAGGTAACACTGAAGCTTTCTTT
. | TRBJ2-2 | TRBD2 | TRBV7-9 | CASSLGRRGSNTGELFF | TGTGCCAGCAGCTTAGGGCGTCGCGGGAGCAACACCGGGGAGCTGTTTTTT
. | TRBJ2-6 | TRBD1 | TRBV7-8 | CASSPHRDRGLNGANVLTF | TGTGCCAGCAGCCCTCACCGGGACAGGGGTCTTAACGGGGCCAACGTCCTGACTTTC
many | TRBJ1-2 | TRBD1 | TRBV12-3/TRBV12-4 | CASSPGQNYGYTF | TGTGCCAGCAGTCCGGGACAGAACTATGGCTACACCTTC
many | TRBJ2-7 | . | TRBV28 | CATRGGALVYEQYF | TGTGCCACCCGCGGCGGGGCCCTCGTTTACGAGCAGTACTTC
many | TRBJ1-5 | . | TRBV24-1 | CATSAGPWGNQPQHF | TGTGCCACCAGTGCCGGTCCATGGGGCAATCAGCCCCAGCATTTT
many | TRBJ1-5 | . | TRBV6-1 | CASSEARTQGYQPQHF | TGTGCCAGCAGTGAAGCGCGGACCCAGGGTTATCAGCCCCAGCATTTT
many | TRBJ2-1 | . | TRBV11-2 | CASSLGLAGTNREFF | TGTGCCAGCAGCTTAGGCCTAGCCGGGACAAATCGGGAGTTCTTC
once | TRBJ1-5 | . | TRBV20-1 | CSAPVLGQPQHF | TGCAGTGCCCCCGTCCTCGGTCAGCCCCAGCATTTT
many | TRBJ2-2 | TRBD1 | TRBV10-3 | CAISRNPGTATGELFF | TGTGCCATCAGCCGAAACCCCGGGACAGCGACCGGGGAGCTGTTTTTT
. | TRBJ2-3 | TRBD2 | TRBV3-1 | CASSQGVLAGVADTQYF | TGTGCCAGCAGCCAAGGCGTTCTAGCGGGAGTTGCAGATACGCAGTATTTT
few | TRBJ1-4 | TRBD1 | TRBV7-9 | CASSLAGQGINEKLFF | TGTGCCAGCAGCTTAGCAGGACAGGGGATTAATGAAAAACTGTTTTTT
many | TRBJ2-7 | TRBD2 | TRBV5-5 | CASSYLAGEFYEQYF | TGTGCCAGCAGCTACCTAGCGGGAGAATTCTACGAGCAGTACTTC
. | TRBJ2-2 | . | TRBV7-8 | CASSYRRRPNTGELFF | TGTGCCAGCAGCTACCGAAGGAGACCGAACACCGGGGAGCTGTTTTTT
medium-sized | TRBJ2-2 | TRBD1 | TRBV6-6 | CASKDPPGQGITGELFF | TGTGCCAGCAAAGACCCCCCGGGACAGGGAATCACCGGGGAGCTGTTTTTT
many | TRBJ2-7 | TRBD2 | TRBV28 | CASSSPLAGDYEQYF | TGTGCCAGCAGTTCCCCCCTAGCGGGAGACTACGAGCAGTACTTC
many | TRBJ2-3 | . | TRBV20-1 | CSAPIHHSTDTQYF | TGCAGTGCCCCCATCCACCACAGCACAGATACGCAGTATTTT
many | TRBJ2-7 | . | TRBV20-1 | CSARSSGKSGAYEQYF | TGCAGTGCTAGATCGTCGGGTAAGTCAGGTGCCTACGAGCAGTACTTC
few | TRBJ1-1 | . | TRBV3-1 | CASSQVDVKEAFF | TGTGCCAGCAGCCAAGTGGATGTGAAGGAAGCTTTCTTT
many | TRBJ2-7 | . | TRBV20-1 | CSARGGYEQYF | TGCAGTGCTAGGGGGGGTTACGAGCAGTACTTC
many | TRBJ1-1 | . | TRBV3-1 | CASGSTEAFF | TGTGCCAGTGGGTCGACTGAAGCTTTCTTT
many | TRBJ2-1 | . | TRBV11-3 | CASSPGTNYNEQFF | TGTGCCAGCAGCCCCGGGACAAACTACAATGAGCAGTTCTTC
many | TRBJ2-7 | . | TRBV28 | CASSLAGSSVVWEQYF | TGTGCCAGCAGTTTAGCGGGGTCCTCCGTCGTTTGGGAGCAGTACTTC
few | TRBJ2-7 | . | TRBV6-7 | CASRLTREQYF | TGTGCCAGCAGGCTCACACGGGAGCAGTACTTC
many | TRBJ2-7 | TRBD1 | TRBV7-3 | CASSLSGTERGEQYF | TGTGCCAGCAGCTTATCCGGGACAGAAAGAGGCGAGCAGTACTTC
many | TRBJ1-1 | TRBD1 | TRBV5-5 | CASSLVAGGGNTEAFF | TGTGCCAGCAGCTTGGTAGCAGGGGGTGGGAACACTGAAGCTTTCTTT
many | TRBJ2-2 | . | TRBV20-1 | CSARGLQNTGELFF | TGCAGTGCTAGGGGCCTACAGAACACCGGGGAGCTGTTTTTT
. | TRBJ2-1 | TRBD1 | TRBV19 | CASSTRRDRGVGYNEQFF | TGTGCCAGTAGTACGAGACGGGACAGGGGGGTGGGATACAATGAGCAGTTCTTC
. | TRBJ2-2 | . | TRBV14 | CASSQYSRTVTNTGELFF | TGTGCCAGCAGCCAATATTCGCGGACTGTCACGAACACCGGGGAGCTGTTTTTT
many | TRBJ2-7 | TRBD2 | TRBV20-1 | CSARDLTSGPYEQYF | TGCAGTGCTAGAGATCTAACTAGCGGCCCCTACGAGCAGTACTTC
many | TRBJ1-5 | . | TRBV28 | CASSFPESNQPQHF | TGTGCCAGCAGTTTTCCAGAGAGCAATCAGCCCCAGCATTTT
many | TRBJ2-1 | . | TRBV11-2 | CASSLEGVGASSYNEQFF | TGTGCCAGCAGCTTAGAGGGGGTGGGGGCCAGCTCCTACAATGAGCAGTTCTTC
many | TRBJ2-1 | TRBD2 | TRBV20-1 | CSASGTSGGEAWNEQFF | TGCAGTGCTTCTGGGACTAGCGGGGGCGAAGCATGGAATGAGCAGTTCTTC
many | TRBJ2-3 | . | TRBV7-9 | CASSSPSNTQYF | TGTGCCAGCAGCTCTCCCTCTAATACGCAGTATTTT
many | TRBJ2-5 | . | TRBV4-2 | CASSQGGADGETQYF | TGTGCCAGCAGCCAAGGGGGGGCCGATGGGGAGACCCAGTACTTC
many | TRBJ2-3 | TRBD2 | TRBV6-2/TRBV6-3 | CASSYSPAGGLGTDTQYF | TGTGCCAGCAGTTACAGCCCAGCGGGAGGGCTGGGCACAGATACGCAGTATTTT